A single sample gave rise to the 18 T cell receptor beta chains below, sequenced in a study of T cell changes during pregnancy in multiple sclerosis. Libraries were prepared by immunoSEQ multiplex PCR; TCRdb keeps only in-frame clonotypes and omits some of them. The data hold around 13,000 clones, with more than 70% observed a single time. The sequenced sample was CD8+ T cells from peripheral blood mononuclear cells, obtained in the second trimester of pregnancy. The receptors come from a female donor in good health, enrolled as a control in a pregnancy study.

The CDR3 DNA reads as TGTGCCAGCTCACCTAGCACCGGGGAGCTGTTTTTT. Encoded protein: CASSPSTGELFF. The genes are TRBV18 and TRBJ2-2; no definite D call. There are 12 residues in the CDR3. The V and J ends lost 3 bases and 4 bases respectively, with 3 bases between them. The germline V gene encodes CDR1 KGHSH and CDR2 LQKENI.

The chain carries TRBV9 and TRBJ2-3; D remains unclear. The germline CDR1 and CDR2 sequences are SGDLS and YYNGEE. The CDR3 spans 15 residues. V was trimmed by 1 base and J by 5 bases, leaving 14 bases between them. The CDR3 loop is CASSVTGDLKDTQYF. CDR3 bases: TGTGCCAGCAGCGTAACGGGTGACTTGAAAGATACGCAGTATTTT.

In this sample, this clone turned up once. This sequence joins TRBV27 and TRBJ2-2, with 7 bases matching TRBD1. Germline CDR1 is MNHEY and CDR2 is SMNVEV (reference sequence). V shed 5 bases, J shed 6 bases, and the junction held 12 bases outside the gene matches. The CDR3 extends over 16 amino acids. In nucleotides, the CDR3 is TGTGCCAGCAGTCTCCTGGACAGGACCGGGTCCGGGGAGCTGTTTTTT. Its protein is CASSLLDRTGSGELFF.

The V and J genes are TRBV7-6 and TRBJ2-3; D is perhaps TRBD2 (6 bases). CDR1 SGHVS and CDR2 FNYEAQ come from the germline V gene. Trimming removed 5 bases from V and 0 bases from J, with 15 bases in between. The CDR3 covers 16 residues. The CDR3 is CASSNRLDSSTDTQYF. The CDR3 DNA reads as TGTGCCAGCAGCAACCGACTAGACTCTAGCACAGATACGCAGTATTTT.

The chain links TRBV5-5 to TRBJ1-5, with TRBD1 as a possible D gene (5 bases). Germline loops: CDR1 SGHKS, CDR2 YYEKEE (reference sequence). CDR3 size: 16 residues. V was shortened by 0 bases and J by 2 bases, with 12 bases between the two germline ends. This chain's CDR3 is CASSLEGPFRNQPQHF. CDR3 coding DNA: TGTGCCAGCAGCTTGGAGGGGCCTTTTCGCAATCAGCCCCAGCATTTT.

The CDR3 here is CASRDRGHNSPLHF. As DNA, the CDR3 is TGTGCCAGCAGGGACAGGGGGCATAATTCACCCCTCCACTTT. This sequence joins TRBV21-1 and TRBJ1-6; the table gives TRBD1 as D, unverified against the DNA. TRBV21-1 is flagged as a pseudogene. The CDR3 length is 14 residues.

The chain links TRBV28 to TRBJ2-7; the match to TRBD1 covers 11 bases. The ends lost 11 bases at V and 4 bases at J; junction bases unmatched: 10. CDR1 and CDR2 (germline): MDHEN, SYDVKM. The CDR3 length is 14 residues. The CDR3 nucleotides are TGTGCCGGGTCCGGGACAGGGGGTCGTTACGAGCAGTACTTC. It encodes CAGSGTGGRYEQYF. The entire variable domain, with the rest obtained from reference TRBV28 and TRBJ2-7, is as follows: DVKVTQSSRYLVKRTGEKVFLECVQDMDHENMFWYRQDPGLGLRLIYFSYDVKMKEKGDIPEGYSVSREKKERFSLILESASTNQTSMYLCAGSGTGGRYEQYFGPGTRLTVT.

J is TRBJ2-7 and V is TRBV6-6; TRBD1 matches at 8 bases. Trimming removed 1 base from V and 2 bases from J; junction bases left unmatched: 4. Germline-derived CDR1 and CDR2 are MNHNY and SVGAGI (reference sequence). The CDR3 is 15 residues long. The CDR3 region has the DNA TGTGCCAGCAGTTACTGGGGGACAGGAGCCTACGAGCAGTACTTC. This codes for CASSYWGTGAYEQYF.

This clone was seen just once. The chain combines TRBV19 with TRBJ2-7, with D possibly matching TRBD1 (6 bases). The CDR3 is 16 amino acids. The V and J ends lost 6 bases and 5 bases respectively, with 23 bases between them. Germline CDR1 reads LNHDA; CDR2 reads SQIVND (reference sequence). CDR3: CASSPRDTGFDDEQYF. For the CDR3, the DNA is TGTGCCAGTAGCCCCCGGGACACGGGGTTCGACGACGAGCAGTACTTC. The full variable domain, rest sourced from reference TRBV19 and TRBJ2-7, is DGGITQSPKYLFRKEGQNVTLSCEQNLNHDAMYWYRQDPGQGLRLIYYSQIVNDFQKGDIAEGYSVSREKKESFPLTVTSAQKNPTAFYLCASSPRDTGFDDEQYFGPGTRLTVT.

The chain uses TRBV25-1 and TRBJ1-6; D call uncertain. The CDR3 totals 10 residues. CDR1 and CDR2 from the germline V gene are MGHDK and SYGVNS. The ends were cut back, 7 bases at V and 9 bases at J, with 4 bases in the middle. The CDR3 DNA reads as TGTGCCAGCAATAGTTCACCCCTCCACTTT. Its translation: CASNSSPLHF.

The chain carries TRBV28 and TRBJ2-7, with 11 nucleotides matching TRBD1. Germline V gives CDR1 MDHEN, CDR2 SYDVKM. This CDR3 region has 18 residues. V gave up 3 bases and J gave up 2 bases; unmatched junction bases: 12. CDR3: CASSFSLGGQGGTYEQYF. The DNA for the CDR3 is TGTGCCAGCAGTTTTTCCCTAGGGGGACAGGGGGGTACCTACGAGCAGTACTTC.

The V call is TRBV20-1, the J call TRBJ2-5; possible D gene TRBD2, 5 bases. The closer fit of TRBJ2-7 to the DNA end suggests the J call may be wrong. The CDR3 is 11 residues long. Germline CDR1 and CDR2: DFQATT and SNEGSKA (reference sequence). The CDR3 DNA reads as TGCAGTGCTAGAGGAGGGAACGAGCAGTACTTC. The encoded protein is CSARGGNEQYF.

This chain uses TRBV7-3 with TRBJ2-2; D ambiguous. V dropped 3 bases and J dropped 0 bases, with 17 bases sitting between them. The CDR3 has 18 residues. CDR1 is SGHTA and CDR2 is FQGTGA in the germline V gene. In DNA, the CDR3 is TGTGCCAGCAGCTTGTCGACCTACAGAGCTTCGAACACCGGGGAGCTGTTTTTT. Protein product: CASSLSTYRASNTGELFF.

The chain couples TRBV7-9 to TRBJ2-3; TRBD2 agrees at 7 bases. V gave up 1 base and J gave up 5 bases; unmatched junction bases: 3. The CDR3 runs 14 residues. Germline V gives CDR1 SEHNR, CDR2 FQNEAQ (reference sequence). The CDR3 nucleotides read TGTGCCAGCAGCTTAGGGTTAGCGGGAGATACGCAGTATTTT. This gives the protein CASSLGLAGDTQYF.

The J gene is TRBJ1-6, the V gene TRBV6-1, with 7 positions matching TRBD1. The germline V gene has CDR1 MNHNS and CDR2 SASEGT. After removal of 2 bases from V and 6 bases from J, the junction contained 7 bases not matched to a gene. CDR3 length equals 16 residues. The CDR3 sequence is CASSEFDRALNSPLHF. Written as DNA, the CDR3 is TGTGCCAGCAGTGAATTCGACAGGGCACTTAATTCACCCCTCCACTTT.

V is TRBV5-6 and J is TRBJ1-2; D gene uncertain. The CDR3 spans 14 residues. CDR1 SGHDT and CDR2 YYEEEE come from the germline V gene. The V and J ends lost 0 bases and 1 base respectively, with 7 bases between them. The CDR3 region has the DNA TGTGCCAGCAGCTTGGAAACAAGTAACTATGGCTACACCTTC. Protein product: CASSLETSNYGYTF.

The V call is TRBV6-4, the J call TRBJ2-1; 7 nucleotides agree with TRBD1. The germline gives CDR1 MRHNA, CDR2 SNTAGT. CDR3 length: 13 amino acids. V dropped 2 bases and J dropped 6; count of bases not matched to a gene: 1. The chain's CDR3 is CASSDGDSNEQFF. The CDR3 nucleotides are TGTGCCAGCAGTGACGGGGACAGCAATGAGCAGTTCTTC.

Notes on this clone: Other DNA sequences in this specimen translate into the identical CDR3. V and J are TRBV29-1 and TRBJ2-7, with D hard to call. Looked up from germline, CDR1 is SQVTM and CDR2 is ANQGSEA. V lost 4 bases and J 0 bases, leaving 13 bases between the germline ends. The CDR3 extends over 14 amino acids. CDR3 in amino acids: CSVVVGGSSYEQYF. In nucleotides, the CDR3 is TGCAGCGTTGTCGTTGGTGGCAGCTCCTACGAGCAGTACTTC.